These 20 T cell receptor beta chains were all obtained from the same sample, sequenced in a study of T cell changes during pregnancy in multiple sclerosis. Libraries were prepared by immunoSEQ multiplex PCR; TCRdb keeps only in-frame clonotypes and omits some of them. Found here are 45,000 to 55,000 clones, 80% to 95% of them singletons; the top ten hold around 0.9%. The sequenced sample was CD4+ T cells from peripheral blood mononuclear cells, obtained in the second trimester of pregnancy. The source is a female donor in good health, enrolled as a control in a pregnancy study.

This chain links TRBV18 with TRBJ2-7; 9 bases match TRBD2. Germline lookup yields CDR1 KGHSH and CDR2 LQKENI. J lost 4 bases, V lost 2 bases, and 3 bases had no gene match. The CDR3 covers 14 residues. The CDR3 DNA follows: TGTGCCAGCTCACCAGTAGCGGGGGCATACGAGCAGTACTTC. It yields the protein CASSPVAGAYEQYF.

CDR3 sequence (DNA): TGCGCCAGCAGCCGGACAGGGGAAGGCTACACCTTC. Its protein product is CASSRTGEGYTF. This chain connects TRBV10-1 to TRBJ1-2; 9 bases agree with TRBD1. The CDR3 is made up of 12 amino acids. Germline assignment: CDR1 WNHNN and CDR2 SYGVQD (reference sequence). The junction had 4 bases not matched to a gene; V was cut back by 6 bases and J by 8 bases.

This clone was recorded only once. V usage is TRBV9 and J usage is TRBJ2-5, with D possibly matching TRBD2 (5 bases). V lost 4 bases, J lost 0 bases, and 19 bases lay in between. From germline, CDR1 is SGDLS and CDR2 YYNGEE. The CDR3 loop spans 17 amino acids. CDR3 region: CASSPSRGPRDQETQYF. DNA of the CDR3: TGTGCCAGCAGCCCAAGCCGGGGTCCTAGGGACCAAGAGACCCAGTACTTC.

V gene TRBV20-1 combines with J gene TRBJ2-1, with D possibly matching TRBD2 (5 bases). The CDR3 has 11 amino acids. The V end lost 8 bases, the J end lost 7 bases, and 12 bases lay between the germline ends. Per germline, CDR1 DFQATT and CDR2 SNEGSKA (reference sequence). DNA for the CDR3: TGCAGTTTTTGGACTGGGAATGAGCAGTTCTTC. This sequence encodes CSFWTGNEQFF.

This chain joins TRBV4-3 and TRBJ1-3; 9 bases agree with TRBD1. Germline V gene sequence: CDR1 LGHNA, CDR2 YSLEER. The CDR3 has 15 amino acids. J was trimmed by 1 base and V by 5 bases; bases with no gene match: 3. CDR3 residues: CASSRQGGSGNTIYF. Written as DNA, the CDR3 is TGCGCCAGCAGCAGACAGGGGGGATCTGGAAACACCATATATTTT.

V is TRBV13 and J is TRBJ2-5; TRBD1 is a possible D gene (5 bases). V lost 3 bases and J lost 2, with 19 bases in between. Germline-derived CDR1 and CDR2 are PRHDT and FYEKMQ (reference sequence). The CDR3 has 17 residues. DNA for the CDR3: TGTGCCAGCAGCTTTAGATGGGCAGGGAAGGTGCAAGAGACCCAGTACTTC. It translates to CASSFRWAGKVQETQYF. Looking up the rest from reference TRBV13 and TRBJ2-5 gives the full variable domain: AAGVIQSPRHLIKEKRETATLKCYPIPRHDTVYWYQQGPGQDPQFLISFYEKMQSDKGSIPDRFSAQQFSDYHSELNMSSLELGDSALYFCASSFRWAGKVQETQYFGPGTRLLVL.

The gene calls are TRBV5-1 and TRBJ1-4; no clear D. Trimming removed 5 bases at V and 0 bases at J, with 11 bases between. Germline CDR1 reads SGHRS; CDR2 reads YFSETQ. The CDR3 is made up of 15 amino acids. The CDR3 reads CASRGDFATNEKLFF. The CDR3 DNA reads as TGCGCCAGCAGGGGAGACTTTGCAACTAATGAAAAACTGTTTTTT.

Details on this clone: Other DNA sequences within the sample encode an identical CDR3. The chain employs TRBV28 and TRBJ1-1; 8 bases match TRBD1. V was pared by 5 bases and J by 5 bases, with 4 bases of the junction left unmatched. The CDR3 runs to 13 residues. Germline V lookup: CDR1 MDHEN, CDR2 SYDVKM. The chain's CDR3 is CASSLTGGTEAFF. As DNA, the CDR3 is TGTGCCAGCAGTCTCACAGGGGGAACTGAAGCTTTCTTT.

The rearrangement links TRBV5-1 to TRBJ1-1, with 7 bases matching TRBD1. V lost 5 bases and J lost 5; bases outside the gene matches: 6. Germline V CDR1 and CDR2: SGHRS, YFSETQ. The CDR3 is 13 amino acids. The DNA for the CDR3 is TGCGCCAGCAGAACAGGGGTAGATACTGAAGCTTTCTTT. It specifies CASRTGVDTEAFF.

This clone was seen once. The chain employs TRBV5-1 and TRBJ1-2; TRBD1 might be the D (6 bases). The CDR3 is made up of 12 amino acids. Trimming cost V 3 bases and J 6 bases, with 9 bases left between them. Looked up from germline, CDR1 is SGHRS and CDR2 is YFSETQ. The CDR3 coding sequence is TGCGCCAGCAGCTCGGACAGTCATGGCTACACCTTC. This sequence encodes CASSSDSHGYTF. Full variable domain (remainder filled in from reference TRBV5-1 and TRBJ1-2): KAGVTQTPRYLIKTRGQQVTLSCSPISGHRSVSWYQQTPGQGLQFLFEYFSETQRNKGNFPGRFSGRQFSNSRSEMNVSTLELGDSALYLCASSSDSHGYTFGSGTRLTVV.

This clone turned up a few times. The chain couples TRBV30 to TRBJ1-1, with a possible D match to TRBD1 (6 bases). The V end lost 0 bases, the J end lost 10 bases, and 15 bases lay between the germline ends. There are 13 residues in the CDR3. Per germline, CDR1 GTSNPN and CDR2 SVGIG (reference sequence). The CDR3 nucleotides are TGTGCCTGGAGTGTACAGGGACCCTTAGGAGCTTTCTTT. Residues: CAWSVQGPLGAFF.

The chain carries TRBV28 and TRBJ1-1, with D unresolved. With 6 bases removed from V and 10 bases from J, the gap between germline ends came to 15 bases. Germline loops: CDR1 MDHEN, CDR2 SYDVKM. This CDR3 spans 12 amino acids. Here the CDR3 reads CASSLEQTPAFF. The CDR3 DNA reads TGTGCCAGCAGCCTTGAACAGACACCAGCTTTCTTT.

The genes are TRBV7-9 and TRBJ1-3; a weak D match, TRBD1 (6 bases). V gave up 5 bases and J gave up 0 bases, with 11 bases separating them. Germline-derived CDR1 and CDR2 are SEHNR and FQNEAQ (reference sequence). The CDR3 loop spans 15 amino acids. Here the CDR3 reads CASSDMDSSGNTIYF. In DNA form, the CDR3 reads TGTGCCAGCAGCGACATGGACAGCTCTGGAAACACCATATATTTT.

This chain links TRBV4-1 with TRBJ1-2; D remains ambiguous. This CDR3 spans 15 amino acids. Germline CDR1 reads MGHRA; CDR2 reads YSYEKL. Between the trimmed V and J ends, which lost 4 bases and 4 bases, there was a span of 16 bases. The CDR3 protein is CASSPLGVRTYGYTF. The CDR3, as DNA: TGCGCCAGCAGCCCCCTCGGGGTCAGAACCTATGGCTACACCTTC.

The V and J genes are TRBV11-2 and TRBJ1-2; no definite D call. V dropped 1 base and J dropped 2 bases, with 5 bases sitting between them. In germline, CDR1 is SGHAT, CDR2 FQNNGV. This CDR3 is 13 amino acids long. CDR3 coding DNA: TGTGCCAGCAGCTTAGCAGCGAACTATGGCTACACCTTC. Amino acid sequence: CASSLAANYGYTF.

The DNA of the CDR3 is TGTGCCTGGAGTCCTATCAAGGAAAAACTGTTTTTT. This codes for CAWSPIKEKLFF. The V and J genes are TRBV30 and TRBJ1-4; D is ambiguous. Germline-derived CDR1 and CDR2 are GTSNPN and SVGIG (reference sequence). V was pared by 2 bases and J by 8 bases, with 9 bases between. The CDR3 totals 12 residues. Full variable domain (rest looked up from reference TRBV30 and TRBJ1-4): SQTIHQWPATLVQPVGSPLSLECTVEGTSNPNLYWYRQAAGRGLQLLFYSVGIGQISSEVPQNLSASRPQDRQFILSSKKLLLSDSGFYLCAWSPIKEKLFFGSGTQLSVL.

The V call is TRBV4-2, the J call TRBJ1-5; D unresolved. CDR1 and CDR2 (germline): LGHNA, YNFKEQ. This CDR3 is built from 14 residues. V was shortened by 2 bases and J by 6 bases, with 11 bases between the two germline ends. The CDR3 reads CASSQSGAGQPQHF. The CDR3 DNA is TGTGCCAGCAGCCAATCCGGCGCAGGTCAGCCCCAGCATTTT.

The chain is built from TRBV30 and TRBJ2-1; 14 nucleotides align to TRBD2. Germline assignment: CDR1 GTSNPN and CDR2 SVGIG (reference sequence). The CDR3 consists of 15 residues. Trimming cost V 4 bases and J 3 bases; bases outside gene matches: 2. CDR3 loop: CAWKGLAGVYNEQFF. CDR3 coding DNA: TGTGCCTGGAAGGGACTAGCGGGAGTCTACAATGAGCAGTTCTTC.

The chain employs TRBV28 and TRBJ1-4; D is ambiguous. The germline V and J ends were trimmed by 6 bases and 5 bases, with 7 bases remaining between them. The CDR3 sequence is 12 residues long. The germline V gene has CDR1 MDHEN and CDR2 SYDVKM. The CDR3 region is CASSSPNEKLFF. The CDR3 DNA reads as TGTGCCAGCAGCTCCCCGAATGAAAAACTGTTTTTT.

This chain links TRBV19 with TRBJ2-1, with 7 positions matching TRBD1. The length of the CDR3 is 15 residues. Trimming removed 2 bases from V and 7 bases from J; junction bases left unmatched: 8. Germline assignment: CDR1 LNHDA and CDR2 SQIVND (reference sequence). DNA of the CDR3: TGTGCCAGTAGTATAAGACAGGGACCTATGAATGAGCAGTTCTTC. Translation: CASSIRQGPMNEQFF.